This T cell receptor (beta chain) was sequenced for a study of technical replicates of blood from a handful of donors. Using immunoSEQ multiplex PCR, the repertoire was profiled, and TCRdb retains in-frame clones only, with some absent. The sample lists some 77,000 clones, approximately 96% seen once, with roughly 0.34% in the top ten. Germline assignment: CDR1 SGDLS and CDR2 YYNGEE. Trimming removed 0 bases from V and 1 base from J, with 10 bases in between. The CDR3 contains 15 residues. Sequencing was carried out using T cells isolated from PBMCs. This TCR was recovered from a human donor in good health. This rearrangement joins TRBV9 to TRBJ1-1, with D tentatively TRBD1 (5 bases). Here the CDR3 DNA reads TGTGCCAGCAGCGTAGAATCCCAGGGGAACACTGAAGCTTTCTTT. Translated: CASSVESQGNTEAFF.